This entry is about one T cell receptor (beta chain). The sample originates from a study of T cell changes during pregnancy in multiple sclerosis. The CDR3 length is 14 residues. Germline assignment: CDR1 SGHRS and CDR2 YFSETQ. Trimming at V came to 7 bases and at J to 1 base, leaving 6 bases not matched to a gene. Assay: immunoSEQ multiplex PCR; the TCRdb copy retains only in-frame clones and omits some. The sample contains around 80,000 clones, around 92% of which appear only once. This chain uses TRBV5-1 with TRBJ2-7, with 9 bases that match TRBD1. The source of this sequence is a female donor with multiple sclerosis, enrolled in a pregnancy study. The source material was peripheral blood, sampled before pregnancy. The DNA for the CDR3 is TGCGCCAGCTGGGACAGGGCAAAGTCCTACGAGCAGTACTTC. It yields the protein CASWDRAKSYEQYF.